A single sample gave rise to the 3 T cell receptor beta chains below, sequenced in a study of OX40 agonist ivuxolimab in advanced cancers. The protocol used for the library was the immunoSEQ multiplex PCR assay. TCRdb limited this immuneACCESS table to in-frame rearrangements with V and J called. A share of clones is missing; checked studies link under half to unresolved V genes, and the rest is unexplained. This sample comprises some 69,000 clones, 90% of them detected only once. Roughly 0.5% of the sample is held by the ten biggest clonotypes. This material consisted of CD4+ or CD8+ T cells sorted from blood, taken in a trial of the OX40 agonist ivuxolimab. The receptors come from an adult with an advanced solid tumor such as melanoma, head and neck, liver or kidney cancer.

The genes are TRBV7-8 and TRBJ2-5; weak D call: TRBD2 (5 bases). With 3 bases removed from V and 10 bases from J, the gap between germline ends came to 9 bases. Germline lookup yields CDR1 SGHVS and CDR2 FQNEAQ. There are 11 residues in the CDR3. In DNA, the CDR3 is TGTGCCAGCAGCTTTGGACGGGGCCAGTACTTC. It encodes CASSFGRGQYF.

This clone appeared a few times. V usage is TRBV28 and J usage is TRBJ2-2; possibly TRBD1 for D (6 bases). CDR1 MDHEN and CDR2 SYDVKM come from the germline V gene. The ends were cut back, 4 bases at V and 4 bases at J, with 7 bases in the middle. This CDR3 has 13 residues. The DNA of the CDR3 is TGTGCCAGCAGTTCCAGGGGCACCGGGGAGCTGTTTTTT. It encodes CASSSRGTGELFF.

This chain links TRBV14 with TRBJ2-5, with a weak D call TRBD1 (5 bases). Deletions cut 3 bases from V and 5 bases from J, with 16 bases between. This CDR3 comprises 15 residues. CDR1 is SGHDN and CDR2 is FVKESK in the germline V gene. The DNA for the CDR3 is TGTGCCAGCAGCCACGTGACAGCCGGTAGGGAGACCCAGTACTTC. This codes for CASSHVTAGRETQYF. Complete variable domain (other parts from reference TRBV14 and TRBJ2-5): EAGVTQFPSHSVIEKGQTVTLRCDPISGHDNLYWYRRVMGKEIKFLLHFVKESKQDESGMPNNRFLAERTGGTYSTLKVQPAELEDSGVYFCASSHVTAGRETQYFGPGTRLLVL.